A single sample is the source of the 7 T cell receptor beta chains below, sequenced in a study of vaccination effects on CD4 cells after COVID-19. Antigen-specific CD4+ T cells expanded by the ViraFEST assay with viral peptide pools were then sequenced. Following 10 days of culture, CD4+ T cells were isolated. Participants received two doses of either the BNT162b2 or mRNA-1273 vaccine. Produced via immunoSEQ multiplex PCR; TCRdb's table is partial and in-frame only. This table has roughly 23,000 clones, approximately 72% appearing once. These receptors' antigens are unknown. Sequenced here: CD4+ T cells from PBMCs cultured with HCoV-NL63 spike peptides, sampled after COVID-19 vaccination. The receptors originated from a human donor who received a COVID-19 vaccine.

This clone was seen more than once but under ten times. The J gene is TRBJ1-5, the V gene TRBV6-5; 7 bases fit TRBD1. The junction had 6 bases not matched to a gene; V was cut back by 5 bases and J by 2 bases. Germline values: CDR1 MNHEY, CDR2 SVGAGI. The CDR3 spans 15 residues. The CDR3 region has the DNA TGTGCCAGCAGTACACGGACAGGTGGCAATCAGCCCCAGCATTTT. It is translated as CASSTRTGGNQPQHF.

V gene TRBV7-2 combines with J gene TRBJ2-7; the D gene is possibly TRBD2 (5 bases). CDR1 and CDR2 (germline): SGHTA, FQGNSA. V gave up 5 bases and J gave up 7 bases, with 21 bases separating them. This CDR3 is 15 amino acids long. The CDR3 DNA sequence: TGTGCCAGCAGCCCCGGGCGAGGGCTGGATCAAGAGCAGTACTTC. Protein: CASSPGRGLDQEQYF.

The V call is TRBV10-2, the J call TRBJ1-1; D is undetermined. The V gene's germline CDR1 is WSHSY and CDR2 SAAADI. V was pared by 5 bases and J by 1 base, with 8 bases between. The CDR3 has 13 residues. The CDR3 sequence: CASSRDSNTEAFF. The DNA for the CDR3 is TGCGCCAGCAGTAGAGATTCGAACACTGAAGCTTTCTTT.

The V and J genes are TRBV2 and TRBJ2-2; TRBD2 is a possible D gene (7 bases). There are 14 residues in the CDR3. V was shortened by 2 bases and J by 4 bases, with 8 bases between the two germline ends. The germline gives CDR1 SNHLY, CDR2 FYNNEI. The CDR3 DNA reads TGTGCCAGCAGTGAAAGGGGGGGCACCGGGGAGCTGTTTTTT. It encodes CASSERGGTGELFF.

The chain links TRBV10-3 to TRBJ2-2, with 7 nucleotides matching TRBD1. The ends lost 2 bases at V and 7 bases at J; junction bases unmatched: 4. This CDR3 comprises 14 residues. Germline assignment: CDR1 ENHRY and CDR2 SYGVKD. The CDR3 reads CAISERGPDGELFF. In nucleotides, the CDR3 is TGTGCCATCAGTGAGAGGGGGCCGGACGGGGAGCTGTTTTTT.

The chain links TRBV5-4 to TRBJ1-2; 10 positions agree with TRBD1. The CDR3 contains 14 residues. The V gene end was trimmed by 5 bases and the J gene end by 3 bases; junction bases not matched to a gene: 4. Germline V lookup: CDR1 SGHNT, CDR2 YYREEE (reference sequence). CDR3 in amino acids: CASRTGGRDYGYTF. The CDR3 DNA reads as TGTGCCAGCAGGACAGGGGGCAGGGACTATGGCTACACCTTC.

This clone was found a few times. The V gene is TRBV5-1, the J gene TRBJ2-7; no firm D call. Germline lookup yields CDR1 SGHRS and CDR2 YFSETQ. V lost 2 bases, J lost 2 bases, and 14 bases lay in between. CDR3 length: 15 amino acids. Here the CDR3 DNA reads TGCGCCAGCAGCTTTCTGGCAGACTCGACCTACGAGCAGTACTTC. Its protein product is CASSFLADSTYEQYF.